This entry features one T cell receptor beta chain sequence. Its antigen specificity is not known. The sample holds no much larger clone one base away, and base qualities are not on file. The library was obtained by the immunoSEQ multiplex PCR assay. TCRdb took this table from immuneACCESS and kept in-frame rearrangements with V and J called. Such tables lack part of the clones; where checked against another copy, unresolved V genes explain under half of the gap, and the rest is unexplained. This sample lists about 99,000 clones; roughly nine tenths were detected once. The leading ten clones occupy about 0.89% of the sample. Reading from cysteine to phenylalanine, the CDR3 counts 11 amino acids. Left in the record is the CDR3 DNA by itself, 33 bases read in frame from the first base. Trimming at the junction amounts to 5 bases on V and 4 bases on J, and the germline ends lie 5 bases apart. CDR1 MNHEY and CDR2 SVGAGI are derived from the germline V gene.

The source of the sample is a study of T cell changes during pregnancy in multiple sclerosis (dated 2019 in TCRdb). Study-level background: Changes in the T cell repertoire over the course of pregnancy were examined in this study in women with multiple sclerosis.

This TCR was sampled from a female donor with multiple sclerosis, enrolled in a pregnancy study. The receptor chain draws on TRBV6-5 and TRBJ1-1, with TRBD1 perhaps the D gene, on 5 matching bases. Sequences were derived from peripheral blood, sampled after pregnancy. CDR3 loop: CASSQGTEAFF. In nucleotides, the sequence is TGTGCCAGCAGTCAGGGCACTGAAGCTTTCTTT.